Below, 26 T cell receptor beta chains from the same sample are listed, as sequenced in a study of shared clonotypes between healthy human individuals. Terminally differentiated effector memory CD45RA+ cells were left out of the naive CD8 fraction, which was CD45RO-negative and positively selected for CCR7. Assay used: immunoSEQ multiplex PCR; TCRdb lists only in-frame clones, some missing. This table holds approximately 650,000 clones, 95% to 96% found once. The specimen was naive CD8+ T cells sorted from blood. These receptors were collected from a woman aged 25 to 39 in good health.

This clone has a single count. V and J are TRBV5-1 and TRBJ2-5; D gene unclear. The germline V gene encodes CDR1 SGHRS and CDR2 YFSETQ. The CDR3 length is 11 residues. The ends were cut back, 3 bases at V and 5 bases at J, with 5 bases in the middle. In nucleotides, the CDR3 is TGCGCCAGCAGCTATTCCGAGACCCAGTACTTC. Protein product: CASSYSETQYF.

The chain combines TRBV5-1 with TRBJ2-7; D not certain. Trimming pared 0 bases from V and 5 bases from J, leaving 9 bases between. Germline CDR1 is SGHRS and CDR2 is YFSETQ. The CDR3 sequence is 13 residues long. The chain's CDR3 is CASSLDSRDEQYF. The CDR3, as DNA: TGCGCCAGCAGCTTGGATTCAAGGGACGAGCAGTACTTC.

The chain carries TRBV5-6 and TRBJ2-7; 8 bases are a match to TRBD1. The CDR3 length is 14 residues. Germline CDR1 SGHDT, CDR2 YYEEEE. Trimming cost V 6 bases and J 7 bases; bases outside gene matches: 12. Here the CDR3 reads CASTRQGWSEEQYF. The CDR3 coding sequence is TGTGCCAGCACCAGACAGGGGTGGTCTGAAGAGCAGTACTTC.

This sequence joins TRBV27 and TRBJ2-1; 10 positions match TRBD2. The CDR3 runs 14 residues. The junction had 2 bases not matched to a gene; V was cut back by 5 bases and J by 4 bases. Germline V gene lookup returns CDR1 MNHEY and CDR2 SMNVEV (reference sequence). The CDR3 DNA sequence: TGTGCCAGCAGTCGGACTAGCGGATACAATGAGCAGTTCTTC. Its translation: CASSRTSGYNEQFF.

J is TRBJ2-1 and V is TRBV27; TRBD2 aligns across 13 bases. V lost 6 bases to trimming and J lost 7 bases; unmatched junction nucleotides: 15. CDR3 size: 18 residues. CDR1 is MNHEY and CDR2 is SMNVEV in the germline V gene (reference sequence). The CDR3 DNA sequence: TGTGCCAGCAGAACCGGGACTAGCGGGATAGGGGATTCGAATGAGCAGTTCTTC. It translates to CASRTGTSGIGDSNEQFF.

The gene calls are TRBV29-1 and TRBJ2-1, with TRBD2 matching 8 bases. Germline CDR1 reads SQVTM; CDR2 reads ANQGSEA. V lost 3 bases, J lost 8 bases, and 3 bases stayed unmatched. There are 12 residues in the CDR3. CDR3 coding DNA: TGCAGCGTTGATAGCGGGACATATGAGCAGTTCTTC. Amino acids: CSVDSGTYEQFF.

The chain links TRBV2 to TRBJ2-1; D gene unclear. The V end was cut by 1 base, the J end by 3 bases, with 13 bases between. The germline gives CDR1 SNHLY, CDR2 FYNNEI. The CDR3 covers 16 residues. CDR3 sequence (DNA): TGTGCCAGCAGTGAAGACAGCCGCCGGATCTACAATGAGCAGTTCTTC. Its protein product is CASSEDSRRIYNEQFF.

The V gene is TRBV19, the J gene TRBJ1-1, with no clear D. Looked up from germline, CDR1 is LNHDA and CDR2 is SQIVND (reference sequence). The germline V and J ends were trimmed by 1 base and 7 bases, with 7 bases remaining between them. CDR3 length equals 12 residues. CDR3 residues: CASSIGQLEAFF. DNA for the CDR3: TGTGCCAGTAGTATAGGGCAGCTTGAAGCTTTCTTT.

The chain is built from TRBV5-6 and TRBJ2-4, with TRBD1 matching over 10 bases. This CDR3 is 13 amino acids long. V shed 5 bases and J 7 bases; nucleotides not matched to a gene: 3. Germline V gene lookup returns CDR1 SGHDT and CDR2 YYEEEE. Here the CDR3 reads CASRGTGENIQYF. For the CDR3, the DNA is TGTGCCAGCAGGGGGACAGGGGAGAACATTCAGTACTTC.

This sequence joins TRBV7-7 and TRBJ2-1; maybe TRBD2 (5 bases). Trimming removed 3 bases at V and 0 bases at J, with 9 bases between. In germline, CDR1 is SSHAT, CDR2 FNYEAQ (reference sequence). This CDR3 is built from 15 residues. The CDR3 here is CASSLDLSSYNEQFF. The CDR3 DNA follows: TGTGCCAGCAGCTTGGACTTGAGCTCCTACAATGAGCAGTTCTTC.

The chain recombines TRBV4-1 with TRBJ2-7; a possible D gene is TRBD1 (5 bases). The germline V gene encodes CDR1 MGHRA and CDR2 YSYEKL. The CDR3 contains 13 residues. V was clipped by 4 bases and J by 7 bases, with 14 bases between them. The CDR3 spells CASSRMGQGEQYF. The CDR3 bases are TGCGCCAGCAGCCGAATGGGGCAAGGGGAGCAGTACTTC.

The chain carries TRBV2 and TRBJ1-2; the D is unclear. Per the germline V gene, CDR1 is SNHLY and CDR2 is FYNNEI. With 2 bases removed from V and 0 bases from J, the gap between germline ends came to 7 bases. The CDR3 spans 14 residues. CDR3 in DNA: TGTGCCAGCAGTGAAAGAGGTACTAACTATGGCTACACCTTC. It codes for CASSERGTNYGYTF.

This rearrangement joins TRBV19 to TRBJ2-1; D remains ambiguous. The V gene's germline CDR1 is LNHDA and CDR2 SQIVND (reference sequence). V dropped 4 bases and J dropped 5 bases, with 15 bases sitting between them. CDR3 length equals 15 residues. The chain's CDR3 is CASSTQFRAHNEQFF. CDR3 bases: TGTGCCAGTAGTACCCAATTTCGGGCCCACAATGAGCAGTTCTTC.

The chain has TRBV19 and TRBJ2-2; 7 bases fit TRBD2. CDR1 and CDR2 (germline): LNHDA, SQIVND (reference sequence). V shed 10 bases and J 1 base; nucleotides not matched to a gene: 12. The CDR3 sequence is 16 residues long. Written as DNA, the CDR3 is TGTGCCACCTTAATCGCAGTAGCGGGGAACACCGGGGAGCTGTTTTTT. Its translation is CATLIAVAGNTGELFF.

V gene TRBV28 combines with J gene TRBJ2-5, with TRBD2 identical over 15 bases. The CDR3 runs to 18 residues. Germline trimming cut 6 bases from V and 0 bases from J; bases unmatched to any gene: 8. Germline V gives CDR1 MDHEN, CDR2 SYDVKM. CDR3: CASSSGLAGGFDQETQYF. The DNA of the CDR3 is TGTGCCAGCAGCTCCGGACTAGCGGGAGGGTTCGACCAAGAGACCCAGTACTTC.

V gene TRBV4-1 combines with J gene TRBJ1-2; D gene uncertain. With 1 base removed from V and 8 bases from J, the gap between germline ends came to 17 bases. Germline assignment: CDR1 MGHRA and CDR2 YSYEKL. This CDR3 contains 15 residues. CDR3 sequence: CASSQVPTNYGGYTF. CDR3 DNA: TGCGCCAGCAGCCAAGTACCCACGAATTACGGCGGCTACACCTTC.

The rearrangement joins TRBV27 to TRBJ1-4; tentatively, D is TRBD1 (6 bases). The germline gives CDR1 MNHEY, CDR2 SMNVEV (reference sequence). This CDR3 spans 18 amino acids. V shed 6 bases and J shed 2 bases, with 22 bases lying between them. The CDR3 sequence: CASSPRGLWEGTNEKLFF. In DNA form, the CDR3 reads TGTGCCAGCAGCCCCAGGGGCTTATGGGAGGGGACTAATGAAAAACTGTTTTTT.

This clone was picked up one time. The CDR3 sequence is CASSLVQRSNTGELFF. The CDR3, as DNA: TGTGCCAGCAGTTTAGTGCAGCGGTCGAACACCGGGGAGCTGTTTTTT. V usage is TRBV27 and J usage is TRBJ2-2; the D gene is possibly TRBD2 (5 bases). The CDR3 consists of 16 residues. In germline, CDR1 is MNHEY, CDR2 SMNVEV (reference sequence). The V end lost 2 bases, the J end lost 0 bases, and 10 bases lay between the germline ends.

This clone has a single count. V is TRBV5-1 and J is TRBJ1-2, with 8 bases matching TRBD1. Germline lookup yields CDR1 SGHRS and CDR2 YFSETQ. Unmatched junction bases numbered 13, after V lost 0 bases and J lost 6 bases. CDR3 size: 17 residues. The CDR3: CASSLAWTGRFSHGYTF. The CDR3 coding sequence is TGCGCCAGCAGCTTGGCCTGGACAGGGAGGTTTTCTCATGGCTACACCTTC.

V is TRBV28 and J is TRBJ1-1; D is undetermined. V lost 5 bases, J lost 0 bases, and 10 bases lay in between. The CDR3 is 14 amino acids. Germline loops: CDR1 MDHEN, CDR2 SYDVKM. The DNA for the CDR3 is TGTGCCAGCAGTCTCGTGGCGATGAACACTGAAGCTTTCTTT. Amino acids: CASSLVAMNTEAFF.

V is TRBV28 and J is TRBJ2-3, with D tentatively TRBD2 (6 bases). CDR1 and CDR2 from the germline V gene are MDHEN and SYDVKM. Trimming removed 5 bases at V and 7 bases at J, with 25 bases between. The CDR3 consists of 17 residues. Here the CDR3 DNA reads TGTGCCAGCAGTCTCCCCCAAACGGGAGTAAGAGGAAATACGCAGTATTTT. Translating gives CASSLPQTGVRGNTQYF.

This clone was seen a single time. In DNA, the CDR3 is TGCAGCGTTTTTGTCAGGCAAGAGACCCAGTACTTC. This translates into CSVFVRQETQYF. This chain joins TRBV29-1 and TRBJ2-5; D is ambiguous. CDR3 length: 12 amino acids. From germline, CDR1 is SQVTM and CDR2 ANQGSEA. The germline V and J ends were trimmed by 5 bases and 2 bases, with 9 bases remaining between them. Variable domain in full (rest from reference TRBV29-1 and TRBJ2-5): SAVISQKPSRDICQRGTSLTIQCQVDSQVTMMFWYRQQPGQSLTLIATANQGSEATYESGFVIDKFPISRPNLTFSTLTVSNMSPEDSSIYLCSVFVRQETQYFGPGTRLLVL.

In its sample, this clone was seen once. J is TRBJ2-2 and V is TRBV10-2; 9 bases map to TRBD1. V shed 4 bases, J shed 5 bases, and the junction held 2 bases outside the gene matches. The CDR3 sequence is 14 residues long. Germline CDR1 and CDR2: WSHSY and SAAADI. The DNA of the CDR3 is TGCGCCAGCAGTGTTGGACAGGGGACCGGGGAGCTGTTTTTT. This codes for CASSVGQGTGELFF.

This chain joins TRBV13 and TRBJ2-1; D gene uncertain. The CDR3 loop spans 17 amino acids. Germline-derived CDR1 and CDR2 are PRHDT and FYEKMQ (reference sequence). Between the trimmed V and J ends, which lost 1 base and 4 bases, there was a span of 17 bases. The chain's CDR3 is CASSLVGAPLEYNEQFF. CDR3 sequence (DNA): TGTGCCAGCAGCTTAGTGGGCGCTCCCCTGGAGTACAATGAGCAGTTCTTC.

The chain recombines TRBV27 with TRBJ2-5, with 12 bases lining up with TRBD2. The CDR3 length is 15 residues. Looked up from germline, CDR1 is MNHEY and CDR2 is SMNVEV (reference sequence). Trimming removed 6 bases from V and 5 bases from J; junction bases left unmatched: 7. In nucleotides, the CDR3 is TGTGCCAGCAGACTAGCGGGAGGTGCGCGGGAGACCCAGTACTTC. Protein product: CASRLAGGARETQYF.

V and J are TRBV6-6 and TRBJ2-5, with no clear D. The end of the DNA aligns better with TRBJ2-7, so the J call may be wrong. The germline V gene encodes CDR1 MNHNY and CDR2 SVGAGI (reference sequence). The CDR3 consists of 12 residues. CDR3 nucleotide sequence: TGTGCCAGCAGTTACTCGTCTAGCGAGCAGTACTTC. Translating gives CASSYSSSEQYF.